The present entry profiles one T cell receptor (beta chain) with its context. The target antigen is unknown. The data originate from a study of early T cells in non-severe SARS-CoV-2 infection. Molecules of cDNA were individually given unique molecular identifiers that were attached to them. TCRdb processed the 5' RACE reads anew with MiXCR; each CDR3 protein has one entry. The sample has some 39,000 distinct CDR3 sequences, under 7.5% seen once. Study-wide results and caveats: Anti-spike CD8 responses were favored by VDJdb matching, which missed private and CD4 specificities.

CDR1 is SEHNR, CDR2 FQNEAQ, per germline (reference sequence). This CDR3 comprises 12 residues. V lost 3 bases to trimming and J lost 5 bases, with 7 bases between them. The chain recombines TRBV7-9 with TRBJ2-5, with D unresolved. Source material: whole blood. The receptor comes from an adult who was a healthcare worker with PCR-confirmed SARS-CoV-2 infection or an uninfected control (not recorded which). Here the CDR3 reads CASSLNLETQYF. CDR3 sequence (DNA): TGTGCCAGCAGCTTGAACCTGGAGACCCAGTACTTC.